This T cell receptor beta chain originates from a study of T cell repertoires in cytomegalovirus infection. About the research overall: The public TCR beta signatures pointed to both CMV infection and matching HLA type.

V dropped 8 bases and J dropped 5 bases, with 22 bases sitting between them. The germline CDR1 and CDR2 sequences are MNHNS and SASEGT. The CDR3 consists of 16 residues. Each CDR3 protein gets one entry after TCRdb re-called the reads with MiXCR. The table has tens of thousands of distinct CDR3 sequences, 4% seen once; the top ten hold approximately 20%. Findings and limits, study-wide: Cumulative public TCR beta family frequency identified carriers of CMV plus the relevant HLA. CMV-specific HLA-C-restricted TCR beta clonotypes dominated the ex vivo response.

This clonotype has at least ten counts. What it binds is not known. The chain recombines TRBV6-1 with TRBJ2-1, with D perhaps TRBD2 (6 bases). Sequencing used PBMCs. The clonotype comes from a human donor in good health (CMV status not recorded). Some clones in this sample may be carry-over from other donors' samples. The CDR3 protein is CASGKRAGGRNNEQFF. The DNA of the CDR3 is TGTGCCAGCGGAAAGAGAGCGGGTGGGAGGAACAATGAGCAGTTCTTC.